What follows is one T cell receptor (beta chain) and its context. Its specificity is unknown. The junction and the germline gene differ at one end; a read error may be behind it. Only in-frame clones appear in the TCRdb table, and some are missing; sequencing was by immunoSEQ multiplex PCR. The table has fewer than 100,000 clones, approximately 94% seen once. Germline lookup yields CDR1 GTSNPN and CDR2 SVGIG (reference sequence). The CDR3 length is 17 residues. This sample stems from a study of Tregs in tolerant kidney transplant recipients. Study results and limitations: No direct test of biological reproducibility was done here. Donor-specific Treg expansion exceeded global Treg expansion in tolerant patients, suggesting antigen drive.

The genes are TRBV30 and TRBJ1-3; a weak D match, TRBD1 (5 bases). The source of this sequence is a human donor who received a combined kidney and bone marrow transplant. Sample: CD4+ T cells from blood, taken before the transplant. The CDR3 nucleotides read TGTGCCTGGAGATGGGGTACAGGATACTTCTCTGGAAGCACCATATATTTT. It codes for CAWRWGTGYFSGSTIYF. The full variable domain, its missing parts supplied by reference TRBV30 and TRBJ1-3, is SQTIHQWPATLVQPVGSPLSLECTVEGTSNPNLYWYRQAAGRGLQLLFYSVGIGQISSEVPQNLSASRPQDRQFILSSKKLLLSDSGFYLCAWRWGTGYFSGSTIYFGEGSWLTVV.